This T cell receptor beta chain was found in a study of T cells after yellow fever vaccination. This clonotype appeared a few times. V trimming: 2 bases; J trimming: 4 bases; junction bases outside the gene matches: 8. The CDR3 runs to 16 residues. Germline CDR1 and CDR2: KGHDR and SFDVKD. Via MiXCR, TCRdb re-called the 5' RACE reads, giving one row per CDR3 protein. Altogether more than 50,000 distinct CDR3 sequences are present, around 6.2% being singletons, with the ten largest covering less than 40%. The rearrangement links TRBV24-1 to TRBJ2-7, with 9 nucleotides matching TRBD1. The sequence came from a man between 18 and 35 years old who received the YFV17D yellow fever vaccine. Here the sequenced sample was PBMCs, either bulk or a sorted T-cell subset (CD4+, CD8+, memory, or dextramer-sorted; not recorded which), taken on the day of the yellow fever booster vaccination. CDR3 loop: CATSDSRNGTGYEQYF. CDR3 bases: TGTGCCACCAGTGATTCGCGAAACGGGACAGGGTACGAGCAGTACTTC.